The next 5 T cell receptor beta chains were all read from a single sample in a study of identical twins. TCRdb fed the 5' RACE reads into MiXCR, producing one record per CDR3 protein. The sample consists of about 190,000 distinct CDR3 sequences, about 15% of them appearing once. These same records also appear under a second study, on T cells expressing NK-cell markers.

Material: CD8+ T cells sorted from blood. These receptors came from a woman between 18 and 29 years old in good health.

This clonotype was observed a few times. The chain's CDR3 is CASRGALRGNEQYF. CDR3 nucleotides: TGTGCCAGCCGAGGGGCGTTAAGGGGCAACGAGCAGTACTTC. The chain couples TRBV25-1 to TRBJ2-7; D is possibly TRBD1 or TRBD2 (5 bases each). The V and J ends lost 8 bases and 5 bases respectively, with 19 bases between them. The germline V gene encodes CDR1 MGHDK and CDR2 SYGVNS. CDR3 length: 14 amino acids.

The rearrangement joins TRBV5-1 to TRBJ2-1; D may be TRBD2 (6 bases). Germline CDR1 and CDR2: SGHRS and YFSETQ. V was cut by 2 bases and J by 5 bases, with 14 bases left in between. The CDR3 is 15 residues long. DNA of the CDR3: TGCGCCAGCAGCTTCGGAATGACTAGTAACAATGAGCAGTTCTTC. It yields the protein CASSFGMTSNNEQFF.

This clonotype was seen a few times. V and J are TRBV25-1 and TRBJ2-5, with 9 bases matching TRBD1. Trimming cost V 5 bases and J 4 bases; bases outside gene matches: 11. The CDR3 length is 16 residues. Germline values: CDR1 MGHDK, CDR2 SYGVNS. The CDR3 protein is CASSIGVGTGLETQYF. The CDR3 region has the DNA TGTGCCAGCAGTATTGGAGTCGGGACAGGGTTAGAGACCCAGTACTTC.

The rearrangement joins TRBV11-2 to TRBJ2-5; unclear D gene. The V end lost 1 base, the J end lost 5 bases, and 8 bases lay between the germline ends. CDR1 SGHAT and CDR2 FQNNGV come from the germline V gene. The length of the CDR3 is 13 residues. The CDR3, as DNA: TGTGCCAGCAGCTTAGTAGGATTTGAGACCCAGTACTTC. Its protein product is CASSLVGFETQYF. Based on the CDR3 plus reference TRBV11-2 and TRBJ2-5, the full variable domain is EAGVAQSPRYKIIEKRQSVAFWCNPISGHATLYWYQQILGQGPKLLIQFQNNGVVDDSQLPKDRFSAERLKGVDSTLKIQPAKLEDSAVYLCASSLVGFETQYFGPGTRLLVL.

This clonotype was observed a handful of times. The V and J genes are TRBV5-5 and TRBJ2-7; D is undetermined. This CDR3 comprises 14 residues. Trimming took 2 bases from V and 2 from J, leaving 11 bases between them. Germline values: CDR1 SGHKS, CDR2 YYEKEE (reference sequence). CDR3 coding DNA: TGTGCCAGCAGCTTTCTCAGAGGCACCTACGAGCAGTACTTC. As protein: CASSFLRGTYEQYF.